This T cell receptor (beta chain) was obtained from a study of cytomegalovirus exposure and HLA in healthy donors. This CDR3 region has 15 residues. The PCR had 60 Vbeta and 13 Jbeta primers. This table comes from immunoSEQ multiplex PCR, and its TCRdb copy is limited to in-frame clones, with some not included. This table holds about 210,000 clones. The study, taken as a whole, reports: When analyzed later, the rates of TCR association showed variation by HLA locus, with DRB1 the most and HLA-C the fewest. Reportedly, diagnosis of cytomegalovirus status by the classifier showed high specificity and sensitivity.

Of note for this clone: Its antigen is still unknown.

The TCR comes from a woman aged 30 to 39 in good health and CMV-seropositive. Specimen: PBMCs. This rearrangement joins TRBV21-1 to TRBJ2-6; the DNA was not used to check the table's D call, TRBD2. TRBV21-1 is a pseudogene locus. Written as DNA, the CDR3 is TGTGCCGGGCGACCGGGGAGCTCTGGGGCCAACGTCCTGACTTTC. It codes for CAGRPGSSGANVLTF.